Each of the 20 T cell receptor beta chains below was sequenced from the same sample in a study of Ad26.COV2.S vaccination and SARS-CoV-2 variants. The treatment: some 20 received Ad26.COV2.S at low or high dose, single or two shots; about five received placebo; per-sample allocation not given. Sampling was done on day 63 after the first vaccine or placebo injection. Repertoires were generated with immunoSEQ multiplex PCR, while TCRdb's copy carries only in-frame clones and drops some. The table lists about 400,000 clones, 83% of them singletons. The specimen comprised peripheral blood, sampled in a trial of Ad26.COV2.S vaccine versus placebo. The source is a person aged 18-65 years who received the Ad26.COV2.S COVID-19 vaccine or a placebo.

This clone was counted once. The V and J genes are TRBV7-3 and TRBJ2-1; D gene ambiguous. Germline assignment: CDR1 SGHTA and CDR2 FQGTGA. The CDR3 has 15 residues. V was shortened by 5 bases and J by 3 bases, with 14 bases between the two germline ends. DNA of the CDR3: TGTGCCAGCAGCCCGTTGTACCAGAGCTACAATGAGCAGTTCTTC. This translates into CASSPLYQSYNEQFF.

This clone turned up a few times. CDR3 amino acids: CASSAATYEQYF. The CDR3, as DNA: TGTGCCAGCAGTGCCGCCACCTACGAGCAGTACTTC. The chain joins TRBV6-6 to TRBJ2-7, with no clear D. Germline CDR1 reads MNHNY; CDR2 reads SVGAGI (reference sequence). The CDR3 sequence is 12 residues long. V was cut by 5 bases and J by 2 bases, with 7 bases left in between.

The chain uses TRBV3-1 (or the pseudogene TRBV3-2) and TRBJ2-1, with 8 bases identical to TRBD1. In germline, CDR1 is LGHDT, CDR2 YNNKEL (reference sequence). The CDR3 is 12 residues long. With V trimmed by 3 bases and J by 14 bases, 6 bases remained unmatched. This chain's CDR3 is CASSHDQGAEFF. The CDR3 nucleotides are TGTGCCAGCAGCCATGATCAGGGGGCTGAGTTCTTC.

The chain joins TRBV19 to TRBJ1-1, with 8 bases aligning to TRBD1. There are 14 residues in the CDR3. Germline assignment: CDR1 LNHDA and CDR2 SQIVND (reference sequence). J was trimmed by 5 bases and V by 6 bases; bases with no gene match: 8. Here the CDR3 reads CASSFRGPGTEAFF. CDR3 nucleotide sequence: TGTGCCAGTAGCTTCAGGGGGCCGGGAACTGAAGCTTTCTTT.

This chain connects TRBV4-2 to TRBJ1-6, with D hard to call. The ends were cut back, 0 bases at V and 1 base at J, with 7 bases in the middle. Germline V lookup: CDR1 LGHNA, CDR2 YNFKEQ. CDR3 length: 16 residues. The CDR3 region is CASSQEGGSYNSPLHF. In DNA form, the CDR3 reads TGTGCCAGCAGCCAAGAGGGTGGGTCCTATAATTCACCCCTCCACTTT.

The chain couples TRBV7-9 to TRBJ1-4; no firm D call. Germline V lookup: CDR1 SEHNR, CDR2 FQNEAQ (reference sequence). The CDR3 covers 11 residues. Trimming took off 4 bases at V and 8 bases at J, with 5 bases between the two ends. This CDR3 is CASSSTEKLFF. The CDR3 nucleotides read TGTGCCAGCAGCTCGACCGAAAAACTGTTTTTT.

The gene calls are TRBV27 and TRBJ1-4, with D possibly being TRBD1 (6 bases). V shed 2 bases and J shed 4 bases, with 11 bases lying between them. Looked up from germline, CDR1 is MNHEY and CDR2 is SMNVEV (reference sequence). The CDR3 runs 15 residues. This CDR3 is CASSLRGSVNEKLFF. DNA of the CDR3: TGTGCCAGCAGTTTAAGGGGGAGCGTTAATGAAAAACTGTTTTTT.

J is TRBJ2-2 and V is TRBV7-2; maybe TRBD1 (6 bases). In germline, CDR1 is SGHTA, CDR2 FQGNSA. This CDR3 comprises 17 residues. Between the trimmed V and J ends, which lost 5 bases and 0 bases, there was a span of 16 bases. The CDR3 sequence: CASSRPPGQTNTGELFF. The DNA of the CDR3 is TGTGCCAGCAGCCGCCCACCGGGACAAACGAACACCGGGGAGCTGTTTTTT. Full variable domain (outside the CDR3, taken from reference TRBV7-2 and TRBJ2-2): GAGVSQSPSNKVTEKGKDVELRCDPISGHTALYWYRQSLGQGLEFLIYFQGNSAPDKSGLPSDRFSAERTGGSVSTLTIQRTQQEDSAVYLCASSRPPGQTNTGELFFGEGSRLTVL.

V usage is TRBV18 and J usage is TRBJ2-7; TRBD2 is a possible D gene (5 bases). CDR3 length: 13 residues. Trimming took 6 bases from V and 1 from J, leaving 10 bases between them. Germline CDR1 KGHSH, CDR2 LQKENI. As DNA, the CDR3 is TGTGCCAGCTCCGCGGGTGTATCCTACGAGCAGTACTTC. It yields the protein CASSAGVSYEQYF.

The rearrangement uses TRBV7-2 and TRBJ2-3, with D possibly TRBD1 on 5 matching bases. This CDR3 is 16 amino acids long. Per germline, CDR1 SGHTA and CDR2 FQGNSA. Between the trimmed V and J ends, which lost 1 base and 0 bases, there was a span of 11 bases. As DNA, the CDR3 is TGTGCCAGCAGCTTAGTAGACAGACTTAGCACAGATACGCAGTATTTT. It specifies CASSLVDRLSTDTQYF.

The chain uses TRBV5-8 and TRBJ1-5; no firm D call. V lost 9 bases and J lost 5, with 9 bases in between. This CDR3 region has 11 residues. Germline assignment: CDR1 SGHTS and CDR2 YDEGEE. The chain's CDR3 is CAIPSDQPQHF. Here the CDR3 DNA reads TGTGCCATCCCATCAGATCAGCCCCAGCATTTT.

Here the CDR3 reads CASSPEGQGGYTF. The CDR3, as DNA: TGCGCCAGCAGCCCTGAGGGGCAGGGTGGCTACACCTTC. The chain has TRBV5-1 and TRBJ1-2, with D perhaps matching TRBD1 (5 bases). V gave up 4 bases and J gave up 7 bases, with 14 bases separating them. The length of the CDR3 is 13 residues. Germline V gene sequence: CDR1 SGHRS, CDR2 YFSETQ.

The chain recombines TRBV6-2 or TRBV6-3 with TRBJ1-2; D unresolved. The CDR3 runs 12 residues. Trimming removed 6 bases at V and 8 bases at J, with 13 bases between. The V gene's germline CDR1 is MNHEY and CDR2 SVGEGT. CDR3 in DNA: TGTGCCAGCAGCCCCGCTGGAGCCGGCTACACCTTC. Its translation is CASSPAGAGYTF.

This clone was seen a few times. The CDR3 region has the DNA TGCGCCAGCAGTGCCCGGGGGTTTACCACTGAAGCTTTCTTT. It yields the protein CASSARGFTTEAFF. The chain joins TRBV10-1 to TRBJ1-1; possible D gene TRBD1, 5 bases. V lost 4 bases and J 4 bases, leaving 13 bases between the germline ends. The CDR3 covers 14 residues. CDR1 and CDR2 (germline): WNHNN, SYGVQD (reference sequence).

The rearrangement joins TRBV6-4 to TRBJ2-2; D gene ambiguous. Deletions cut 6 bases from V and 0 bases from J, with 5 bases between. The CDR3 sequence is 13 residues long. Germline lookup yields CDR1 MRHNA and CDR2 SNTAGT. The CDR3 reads CASSGSNTGELFF. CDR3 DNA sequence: TGTGCCAGCAGCGGGTCGAACACCGGGGAGCTGTTTTTT.

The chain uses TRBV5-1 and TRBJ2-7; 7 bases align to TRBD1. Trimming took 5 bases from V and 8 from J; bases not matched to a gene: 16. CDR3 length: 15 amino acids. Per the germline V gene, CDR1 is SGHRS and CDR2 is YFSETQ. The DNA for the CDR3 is TGCGCCAGCAGACCACCGGGACAGACGGGTTACAAGCAGTACTTC. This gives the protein CASRPPGQTGYKQYF.

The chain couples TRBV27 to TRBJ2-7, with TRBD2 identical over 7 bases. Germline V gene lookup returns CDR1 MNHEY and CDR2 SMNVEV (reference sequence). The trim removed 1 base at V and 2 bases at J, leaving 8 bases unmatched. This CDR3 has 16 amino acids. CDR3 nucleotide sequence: TGTGCCAGCAGTTTATGGTCCAGGGAGGGCACCTACGAGCAGTACTTC. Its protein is CASSLWSREGTYEQYF.

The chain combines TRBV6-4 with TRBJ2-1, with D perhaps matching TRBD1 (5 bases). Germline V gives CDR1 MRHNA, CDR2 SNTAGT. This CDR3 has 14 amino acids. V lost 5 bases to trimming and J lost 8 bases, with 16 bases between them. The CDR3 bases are TGTGCCAGCAGTCTTATGGCAGGGCCCCATGAGCAGTTCTTC. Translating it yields CASSLMAGPHEQFF.

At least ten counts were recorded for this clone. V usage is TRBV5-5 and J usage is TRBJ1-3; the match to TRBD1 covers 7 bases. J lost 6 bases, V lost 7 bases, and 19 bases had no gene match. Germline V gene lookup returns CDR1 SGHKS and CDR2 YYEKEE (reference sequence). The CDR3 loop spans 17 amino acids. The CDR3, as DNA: TGTGCCAGCTCCAAAACCGGGACAGTACATCCGGAAAACACCATATATTTT. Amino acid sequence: CASSKTGTVHPENTIYF.

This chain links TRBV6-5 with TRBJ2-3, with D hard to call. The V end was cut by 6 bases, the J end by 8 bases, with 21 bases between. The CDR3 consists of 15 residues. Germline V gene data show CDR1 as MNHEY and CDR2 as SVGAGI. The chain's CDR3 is CASSSRQGLTGTQYF. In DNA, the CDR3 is TGTGCCAGCAGCTCTAGGCAAGGGCTTACGGGTACGCAGTATTTT.